This T cell receptor beta chain was obtained from a study of graft-versus-host responses after intestinal transplantation. Method: immunoSEQ multiplex PCR; TCRdb's copy keeps in-frame clones and lacks some. The data show under 150,000 clones, about nine tenths seen once. Study-wide results and limits: Individuals who had graft-donor T cell macrochimerism had allografts that showed high graft-versus-host to host-versus-graft clonal ratios.

This clone occurred once. The antigen remains undetermined. The CDR3 is made up of 14 amino acids. Germline V gene sequence: CDR1 MDHEN, CDR2 SYDVKM. V was cut by 8 bases and J by 7 bases, with 18 bases left in between. The gene calls are TRBV28 and TRBJ1-5; tentative D call: TRBD1 (6 bases). Sample: unstimulated CD4+ T cells sorted from spleen or lymph node cells, taken before intestinal transplant. The receptor's source is a human donor who received an intestinal transplant. CDR3 sequence: CASSTTGPTQPQHF. The DNA for the CDR3 is TGTGCCAGCTCCACTACAGGGCCCACCCAGCCCCAGCATTTT.